These 18 T cell receptor beta chains were sequenced from one sample in a study of blood T cell repertoires in COVID-19 (TCRdb year 2020). The receptor library was made with the immunoSEQ multiplex PCR assay. Drawn from immuneACCESS, this table holds only the in-frame rearrangements with V and J called that TCRdb kept. Clones are partly lost; checked studies trace under half to an unresolved V gene and leave the rest unexplained. Across this sample there are about 210,000 clones, with approximately 80% seen only once. The top ten constitute around 13% of the sample. Material: peripheral blood. The receptors here all came from a human donor in a cohort sampled during active COVID-19.

This sequence joins TRBV5-1 and TRBJ2-4, with TRBD2 matching 14 bases. This CDR3 has 16 residues. V gave up 0 bases and J gave up 6 bases; unmatched junction bases: 2. The germline gives CDR1 SGHRS, CDR2 YFSETQ. CDR3 nucleotides: TGCGCCAGCAGCTTGGAGGGACTAGCGGGAGTAAACATTCAGTACTTC. It is translated as CASSLEGLAGVNIQYF.

This chain connects TRBV11-2 to TRBJ1-1; D is undetermined. The CDR3 has 14 amino acids. The ends were cut back, 5 bases at V and 4 bases at J, with 14 bases in the middle. The germline gives CDR1 SGHAT, CDR2 FQNNGV. CDR3 coding DNA: TGTGCCAGCAGCCCTGCAGGAGGGAGCACTGAAGCTTTCTTT. This gives the protein CASSPAGGSTEAFF.

The rearrangement links TRBV4-2 to TRBJ1-3; maybe TRBD1 (5 bases). From germline, CDR1 is LGHNA and CDR2 YNFKEQ. The CDR3 has 17 amino acids. The V end was cut by 4 bases, the J end by 4 bases, with 20 bases between. The DNA of the CDR3 is TGTGCCAGCAGCCTCAAGGGGTTAAGGGAATCCGGAAACACCATATATTTT. This codes for CASSLKGLRESGNTIYF.

This rearrangement joins TRBV29-1 to TRBJ1-4; perhaps TRBD1 as D (5 bases). The V end lost 7 bases, the J end lost 3 bases, and 12 bases lay between the germline ends. Looked up from germline, CDR1 is SQVTM and CDR2 is ANQGSEA. The CDR3 covers 13 residues. The CDR3 DNA reads as TGCAGCGCCGGGACTGGGGCTAATGAAAAACTGTTTTTT. Its protein is CSAGTGANEKLFF.

The chain is built from TRBV6-2 or TRBV6-3 and TRBJ2-1; D may be TRBD1 (6 bases). Looked up from germline, CDR1 is MNHEY and CDR2 is SVGEGT. The V and J ends lost 5 bases and 4 bases respectively, with 12 bases between them. This CDR3 is 14 amino acids long. The CDR3 region has the DNA TGTGCCAGCAGTCCCGGACAGTGGTACAATGAGCAGTTCTTC. Translating gives CASSPGQWYNEQFF.

This clone was seen a handful of times. The rearrangement uses TRBV7-3 and TRBJ1-2, with 7 bases that match TRBD1. V was clipped by 4 bases and J by 4 bases; unmatched bases: 6. Germline CDR1 SGHTA, CDR2 FQGTGA. The CDR3 consists of 14 residues. CDR3 bases: TGTGCCAGCAGCTCAAACGGGGACAGCTATGGCTACACCTTC. It codes for CASSSNGDSYGYTF. Full variable domain (rest looked up from reference TRBV7-3 and TRBJ1-2): GAGVSQTPSNKVTEKGKYVELRCDPISGHTALYWYRQSLGQGPEFLIYFQGTGAADDSGLPNDRFFAVRPEGSVSTLKIQRTERGDSAVYLCASSSNGDSYGYTFGSGTRLTVV.

V and J are TRBV5-1 and TRBJ2-2; 9 bases map to TRBD1. In germline, CDR1 is SGHRS, CDR2 YFSETQ. Losses at the gene ends were 4 bases for V and 1 base for J; bases not matched to a gene: 2. The CDR3 runs 15 residues. Here the CDR3 reads CASSRGQGNTGELFF. The CDR3 region has the DNA TGCGCCAGCAGCAGGGGACAGGGGAACACCGGGGAGCTGTTTTTT.

The chain couples TRBV28 to TRBJ1-6; D gene ambiguous. CDR3 length: 15 residues. Germline CDR1 and CDR2: MDHEN and SYDVKM. Trimming left V 4 bases short and J 10 bases short, with 17 bases between. The CDR3 DNA sequence: TGTGCCAGCAGTTCCCCTTTGACACATCGATCACCCCTCCACTTT. Residues: CASSSPLTHRSPLHF.

This rearrangement joins TRBV10-1 to TRBJ2-4, with D perhaps matching TRBD1 (5 bases). Trimming removed 7 bases at V and 0 bases at J, with 16 bases between. This CDR3 has 16 residues. CDR1 WNHNN and CDR2 SYGVQD come from the germline V gene (reference sequence). The CDR3 sequence: CASNRMCFLAKNIQYF. CDR3 DNA sequence: TGCGCCAGCAACAGGATGTGCTTTCTAGCCAAAAACATTCAGTACTTC.

CDR3 loop: CASSTVTGYTEAFF. In DNA form, the CDR3 reads TGTGCCAGTAGTACCGTGACAGGGTACACTGAAGCTTTCTTT. V is TRBV19 and J is TRBJ1-1; 7 bases line up with TRBD1. V shed 4 bases, J shed 3 bases, and the junction held 5 bases outside the gene matches. CDR1 is LNHDA, CDR2 SQIVND, per germline (reference sequence). This CDR3 spans 14 amino acids.

The chain carries TRBV5-5 and TRBJ2-5; D perhaps matches TRBD2 (5 bases). The CDR3 contains 13 residues. Germline V gene sequence: CDR1 SGHKS, CDR2 YYEKEE (reference sequence). The germline V and J ends were trimmed by 4 bases and 5 bases, with 12 bases remaining between them. The CDR3 nucleotides read TGTGCCAGCAGCAGGACTCCCGGGGAGACCCAGTACTTC. It yields the protein CASSRTPGETQYF.

The chain carries TRBV19 and TRBJ1-2, with 7 bases matching TRBD1. The CDR3 runs to 16 residues. Germline V gene data show CDR1 as LNHDA and CDR2 as SQIVND (reference sequence). V gave up 3 bases and J gave up 2 bases; unmatched junction bases: 9. CDR3 residues: CASSISAGGWNYGYTF. The CDR3 DNA reads as TGTGCCAGTAGTATTTCGGCAGGGGGATGGAACTATGGCTACACCTTC.

The chain couples TRBV19 to TRBJ2-2; tentatively, D is TRBD2 (7 bases). CDR3 length: 15 residues. Between the trimmed V and J ends, which lost 7 bases and 7 bases, there was a span of 19 bases. Germline lookup yields CDR1 LNHDA and CDR2 SQIVND (reference sequence). The CDR3 here is CASKFGRGGFGELFF. CDR3 nucleotide sequence: TGTGCCAGTAAATTCGGCAGGGGAGGGTTCGGGGAGCTGTTTTTT.

This chain links TRBV27 with TRBJ2-7; 13 nucleotides match TRBD2. The CDR3 has 15 amino acids. Germline CDR1 is MNHEY and CDR2 is SMNVEV (reference sequence). V shed 3 bases, J shed 6 bases, and the junction held 5 bases outside the gene matches. The CDR3 loop reads CASSFGRLAGGEQYF. The CDR3 nucleotides read TGTGCCAGCAGTTTCGGAAGACTAGCGGGGGGCGAGCAGTACTTC.

Note on this clone: The junction departs from germline at one end; a sequencing error may be responsible. The chain employs TRBV5-6 and TRBJ1-6; tentatively, D is TRBD1 (6 bases). Germline V gene lookup returns CDR1 SGHDT and CDR2 YYEEEE. This CDR3 has 13 residues. In DNA form, the CDR3 reads TGTGCCAGCAGCTACTCTAACTACAGGGTTAGTGACTTT. The encoded protein is CASSYSNYRVSDF.

This clone was seen a few times. The chain recombines TRBV6-2 or TRBV6-3 with TRBJ2-3, with 10 positions matching TRBD2. CDR1 is MNHEY, CDR2 SVGEGT, per germline. The CDR3 is 15 residues long. J was trimmed by 3 bases and V by 2 bases; bases with no gene match: 2. As DNA, the CDR3 is TGTGCCAGCAGTTACAGCGGGGGGGCGACAGATACGCAGTATTTT. Translation: CASSYSGGATDTQYF.

CDR3 loop: CASTPGGWGAVGYTF. The CDR3 DNA reads as TGTGCCAGCACCCCAGGGGGGTGGGGGGCGGTTGGCTACACCTTC. This chain connects TRBV28 to TRBJ1-2, with 7 nucleotides matching TRBD1. The J segment lost 7 bases and the V segment lost 7 bases, leaving 15 bases of the junction unmatched. CDR1 and CDR2 (germline): MDHEN, SYDVKM. The CDR3 totals 15 residues.

This chain uses TRBV7-2 with TRBJ2-2; perhaps TRBD2 as D (5 bases). Germline loops: CDR1 SGHTA, CDR2 FQGNSA. The V end was cut by 5 bases, the J end by 6 bases, with 13 bases between. This CDR3 is 14 amino acids long. The CDR3, as DNA: TGTGCCAGCAGCCCTATCCCGGGATCCGGGGAGCTGTTTTTT. Its translation: CASSPIPGSGELFF.